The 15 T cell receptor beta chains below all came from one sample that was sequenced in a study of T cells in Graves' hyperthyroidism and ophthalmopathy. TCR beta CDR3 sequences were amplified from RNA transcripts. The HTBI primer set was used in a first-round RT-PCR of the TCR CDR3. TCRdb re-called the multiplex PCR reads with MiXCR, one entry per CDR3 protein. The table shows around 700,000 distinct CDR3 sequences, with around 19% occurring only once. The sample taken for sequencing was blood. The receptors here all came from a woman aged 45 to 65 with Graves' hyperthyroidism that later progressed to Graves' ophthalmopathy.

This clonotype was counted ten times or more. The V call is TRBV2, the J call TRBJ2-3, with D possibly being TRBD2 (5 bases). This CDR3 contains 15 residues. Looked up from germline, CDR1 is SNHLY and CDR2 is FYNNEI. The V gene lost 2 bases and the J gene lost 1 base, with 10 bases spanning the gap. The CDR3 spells CASSELARGTDTQYF. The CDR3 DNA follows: TGTGCCAGCAGTGAACTAGCCCGTGGCACAGATACGCAGTATTTT.

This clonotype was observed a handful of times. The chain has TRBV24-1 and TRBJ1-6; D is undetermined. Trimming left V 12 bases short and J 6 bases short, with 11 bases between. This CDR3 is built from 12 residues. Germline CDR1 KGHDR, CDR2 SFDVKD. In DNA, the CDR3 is TGTGCCGCCTCCCCCCCTAATTCACCCCTCCACTTT. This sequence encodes CAASPPNSPLHF.

The CDR3 loop reads CATSDRGGLGSRNEQFF. The CDR3 DNA is TGTGCCACCAGTGACCGAGGCGGCTTAGGCTCCCGGAATGAGCAGTTCTTC. V and J are TRBV24-1 and TRBJ2-1; D unresolved. V dropped 4 bases and J dropped 7 bases, with 22 bases sitting between them. CDR1 KGHDR and CDR2 SFDVKD come from the germline V gene. This CDR3 is built from 17 residues.

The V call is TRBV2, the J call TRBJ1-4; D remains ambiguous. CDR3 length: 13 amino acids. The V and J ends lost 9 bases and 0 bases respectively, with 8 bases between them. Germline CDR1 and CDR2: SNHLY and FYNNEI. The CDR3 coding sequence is TGTGCCAGGCGCGAAACAACTAATGAAAAACTGTTTTTT. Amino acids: CARRETTNEKLFF.

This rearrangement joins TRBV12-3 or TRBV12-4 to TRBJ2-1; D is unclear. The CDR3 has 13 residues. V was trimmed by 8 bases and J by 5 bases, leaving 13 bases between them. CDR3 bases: TGTGCCAGCCGAGAGGACCCCCACAATGAGCAGTTCTTC. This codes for CASREDPHNEQFF.

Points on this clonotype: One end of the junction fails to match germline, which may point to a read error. DNA for the CDR3: TGCAGCGCCTCGATCGACCCCATGGCCACATATACGCAGTATTTT. Protein sequence: CSASIDPMATYTQYF. The chain joins TRBV29-1 to TRBJ2-3, with no clear D. The CDR3 loop spans 15 amino acids. Per germline, CDR1 SQVTM and CDR2 ANQGSEA.

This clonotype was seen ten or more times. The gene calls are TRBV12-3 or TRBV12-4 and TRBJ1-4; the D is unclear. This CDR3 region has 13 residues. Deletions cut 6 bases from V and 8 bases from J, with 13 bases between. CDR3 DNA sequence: TGTGCCAGCAGCCCGGGCTCGGGGGAAAAACTGTTTTTT. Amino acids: CASSPGSGEKLFF.

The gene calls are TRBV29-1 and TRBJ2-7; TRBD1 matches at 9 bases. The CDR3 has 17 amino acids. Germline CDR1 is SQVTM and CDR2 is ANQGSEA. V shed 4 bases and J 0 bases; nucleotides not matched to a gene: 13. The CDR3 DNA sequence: TGCAGCGTTGTCATACAGGGGGCCATGTGGCTCTCCTACGAGCAGTACTTC. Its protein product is CSVVIQGAMWLSYEQYF.

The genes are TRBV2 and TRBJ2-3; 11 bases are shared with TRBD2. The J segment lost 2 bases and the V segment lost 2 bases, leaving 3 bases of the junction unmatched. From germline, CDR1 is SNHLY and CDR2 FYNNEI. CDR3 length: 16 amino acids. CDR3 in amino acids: CASSELAGGFTDTQYF. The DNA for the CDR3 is TGTGCCAGCAGTGAACTAGCGGGAGGCTTCACAGATACGCAGTATTTT.

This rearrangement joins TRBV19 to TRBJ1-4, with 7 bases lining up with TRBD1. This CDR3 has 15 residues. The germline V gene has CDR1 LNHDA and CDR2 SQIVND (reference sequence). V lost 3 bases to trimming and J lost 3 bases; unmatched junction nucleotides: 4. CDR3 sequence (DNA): TGTGCCAGTAGTATGGGGACAGCCGCTAATGAAAAACTGTTTTTT. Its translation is CASSMGTAANEKLFF.

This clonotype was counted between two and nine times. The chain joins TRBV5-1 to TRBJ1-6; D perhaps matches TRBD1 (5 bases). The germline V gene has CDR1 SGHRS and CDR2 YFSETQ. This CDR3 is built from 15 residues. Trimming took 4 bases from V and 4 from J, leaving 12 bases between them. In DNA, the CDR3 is TGCGCCAGCAGCGCCCGGGACGGATATAATTCACCCCTCCACTTT. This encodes CASSARDGYNSPLHF.

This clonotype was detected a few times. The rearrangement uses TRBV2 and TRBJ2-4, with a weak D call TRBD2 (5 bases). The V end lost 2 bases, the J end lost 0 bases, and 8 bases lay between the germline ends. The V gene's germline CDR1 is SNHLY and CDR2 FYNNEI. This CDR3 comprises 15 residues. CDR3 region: CASSEQGLAKNIQYF. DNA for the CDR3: TGTGCCAGCAGTGAACAAGGACTAGCCAAAAACATTCAGTACTTC.

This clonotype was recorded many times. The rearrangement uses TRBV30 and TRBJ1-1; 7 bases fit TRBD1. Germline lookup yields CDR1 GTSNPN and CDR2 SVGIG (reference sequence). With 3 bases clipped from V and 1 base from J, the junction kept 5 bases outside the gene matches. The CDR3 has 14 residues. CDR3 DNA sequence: TGTGCCTGGAGGGCAGGGGGACAGAACACTGAAGCTTTCTTT. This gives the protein CAWRAGGQNTEAFF.

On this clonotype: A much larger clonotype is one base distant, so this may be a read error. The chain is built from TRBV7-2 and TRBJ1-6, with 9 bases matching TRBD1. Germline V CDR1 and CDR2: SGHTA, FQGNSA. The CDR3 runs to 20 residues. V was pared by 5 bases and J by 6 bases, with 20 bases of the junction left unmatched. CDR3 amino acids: CASSIRDREGLGPRNSPLHF. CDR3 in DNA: TGTGCCAGCAGCATCCGGGACAGGGAAGGACTGGGCCCACGTAATTCACCCCTCCACTTT.

The CDR3 DNA reads as TGCGCCAGCAGCTCTGATGCAGAGACCCAGTACTTC. Translating gives CASSSDAETQYF. The chain has TRBV5-1 and TRBJ2-5; D not certain. Trimming took off 3 bases at V and 4 bases at J, with 7 bases between the two ends. This CDR3 is built from 12 residues. Germline values: CDR1 SGHRS, CDR2 YFSETQ. Drawing the rest from reference TRBV5-1 and TRBJ2-5, the complete variable domain is KAGVTQTPRYLIKTRGQQVTLSCSPISGHRSVSWYQQTPGQGLQFLFEYFSETQRNKGNFPGRFSGRQFSNSRSEMNVSTLELGDSALYLCASSSDAETQYFGPGTRLLVL.